This T cell receptor (beta chain) was captured by sequencing in a study of T cells of healthy individuals. The germline V and J ends were trimmed by 5 bases and 0 bases, with 11 bases remaining between them. This CDR3 region has 15 residues. Germline CDR1 SGHTA, CDR2 FQGNSA. One entry per CDR3 protein, called by TCRdb with MiXCR from the 5' RACE reads. In the table there are nearly 100,000 distinct CDR3 sequences, roughly a sixth of which are singletons. The chain employs TRBV7-2 and TRBJ2-1, with a possible D match to TRBD1 (6 bases). The sequence came from a human donor in good health. The CDR3 loop is CASSQQQGSYNEQFF. The CDR3 coding sequence is TGTGCCAGCAGCCAGCAACAGGGCTCCTACAATGAGCAGTTCTTC.